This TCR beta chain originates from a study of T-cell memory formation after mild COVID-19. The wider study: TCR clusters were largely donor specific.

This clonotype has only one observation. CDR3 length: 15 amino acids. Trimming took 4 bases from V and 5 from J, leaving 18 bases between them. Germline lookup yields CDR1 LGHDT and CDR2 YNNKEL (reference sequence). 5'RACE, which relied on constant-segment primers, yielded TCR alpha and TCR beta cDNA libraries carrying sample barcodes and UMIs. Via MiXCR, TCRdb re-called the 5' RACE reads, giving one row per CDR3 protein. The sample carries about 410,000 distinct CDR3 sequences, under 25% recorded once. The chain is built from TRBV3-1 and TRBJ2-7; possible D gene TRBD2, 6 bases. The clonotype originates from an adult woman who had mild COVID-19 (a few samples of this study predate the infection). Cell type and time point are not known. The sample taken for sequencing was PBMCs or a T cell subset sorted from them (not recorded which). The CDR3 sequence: CASSPVGGDGDEQYF. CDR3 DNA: TGTGCCAGCAGCCCGGTCGGCGGGGACGGGGACGAGCAGTACTTC.